This T cell receptor (beta chain) was recovered during a study of T cell responses to AZD1222 COVID-19 vaccine. Libraries were prepared by immunoSEQ multiplex PCR; TCRdb keeps only in-frame clonotypes and omits some of them. The sample lists 90,000 to 120,000 clones; about 90% were seen once. Trimming removed 4 bases from V and 0 bases from J, with 4 bases in between. CDR1 is SGHTA and CDR2 is FQGTGA in the germline V gene. This CDR3 is built from 14 residues. The sequence derives from an adult who received the AZD1222 COVID-19 vaccine. V gene TRBV7-3 combines with J gene TRBJ2-6; no clear D gene. Specimen: peripheral blood, collected 28 days after the second AZD1222 dose. The CDR3 loop is CASSSNSGANVLTF. CDR3 DNA: TGTGCCAGCAGCTCAAACTCTGGGGCCAACGTCCTGACTTTC.